This record covers a single TCR beta chain. The source of the sample is a study of T cell changes during pregnancy in multiple sclerosis. Germline V gives CDR1 LNHDA, CDR2 SQIVND (reference sequence). CDR3 length: 15 amino acids. Trimming stripped 1 base from V and 6 bases from J, with 12 bases between. Generated by immunoSEQ multiplex PCR, the TCRdb table keeps only in-frame clones and is missing some. The repertoire holds 74,000 or so clones, with around nine tenths as singletons. The TCR sequence derives from a female donor with multiple sclerosis, enrolled in a pregnancy study. Sequencing was performed on CD4+ T cells from peripheral blood mononuclear cells, taken before pregnancy. This chain links TRBV19 with TRBJ2-2, with a weak D call TRBD1 (6 bases). Written as DNA, the CDR3 is TGTGCCAGTAGTATAGCCCCCACAGGGCCCGGGGAGCTGTTTTTT. Its translation is CASSIAPTGPGELFF. Full variable domain (outside the CDR3, taken from reference TRBV19 and TRBJ2-2): DGGITQSPKYLFRKEGQNVTLSCEQNLNHDAMYWYRQDPGQGLRLIYYSQIVNDFQKGDIAEGYSVSREKKESFPLTVTSAQKNPTAFYLCASSIAPTGPGELFFGEGSRLTVL.